Listed below are T cell receptor beta chains from one sample, sequenced in a study of T cell repertoires in cytomegalovirus infection. MiXCR, run by TCRdb on the reads, gives a single entry per CDR3 protein. This sample has about 740,000 distinct CDR3 sequences; about a third occur once, and the top ten carry more than 2.5%. Sequencing was performed on PBMCs. These receptors were obtained from a human donor in good health (CMV status not recorded). Some clones in this sample may be carry-over from other donors' samples. The CDR3 runs from the conserved cysteine through the conserved F or W. A D gene is named only where the DNA matches it firmly. The size entry is marked missing in some rows and otherwise reads once, few, many or a size class.

J	V	D	size	CDR3	DNA
TRBJ2-7	TRBV28	-	-	CASSFLSVGGPTYEQYF	TGTGCCAGCAGTTTCCTATCCGTCGGGGGGCCTACATACGAGCAGTACTTC
TRBJ2-2	TRBV7-2	-	-	CASTLGAYTGELFF	TGTGCCAGCACTCTGGGGGCCTACACCGGGGAGCTGTTTTTT
TRBJ2-1	TRBV12-5	-	-	CASGLGGNSYNEQFF	TGTGCTAGTGGCCTAGGCGGGAACTCCTACAATGAGCAGTTCTTC
TRBJ1-2	TRBV6-1	TRBD1	few	CASRSPPQDRFYGYTF	TGTGCCAGCAGGTCCCCCCCACAGGACAGGTTCTATGGCTACACCTTC
TRBJ1-2	TRBV10-2	-	few	CASSDLGLAAGYTF	TGCGCCAGCAGTGATCTGGGGTTGGCGGCTGGCTACACCTTC
TRBJ1-2	TRBV4-3	-	few	CASSQDPYQPYGYTF	TGCGCCAGCAGCCAAGATCCTTACCAACCTTATGGCTACACCTTC
TRBJ2-5	TRBV15	TRBD1	few	CATKTDRGTETQYF	TGTGCCACCAAGACCGACAGGGGAACAGAGACCCAGTACTTC
TRBJ2-1	TRBV5-8	TRBD1	-	CASSLTGQGGNEQFF	TGTGCCAGCAGCTTAACGGGACAGGGAGGGAATGAGCAGTTCTTC
TRBJ1-2	TRBV7-2	-	many	CASSLEQGGYTF	TGTGCCAGCAGCTTAGAACAGGGTGGCTACACCTTC
TRBJ1-1	TRBV7-2	TRBD1	-	CASSLAQGGSTEAFF	TGTGCCAGCAGCTTAGCTCAGGGGGGTAGCACTGAAGCTTTCTTT
TRBJ1-1	TRBV28	-	many	CASSVRLKAFF	TGTGCCAGCAGTGTCAGGCTAAAAGCTTTCTTT
TRBJ2-7	TRBV20-1	-	-	CSARDLPVLSPYEQYF	TGCAGTGCTAGAGATCTCCCGGTGCTGAGCCCCTACGAGCAGTACTTC
TRBJ1-1	TRBV12-3/TRBV12-4	-	few	CATRSGNTEAFF	TGTGCCACACGATCAGGGAACACTGAAGCTTTCTTT
TRBJ2-7	TRBV5-6	-	-	CASSLGSGVFSYEQYF	TGTGCCAGCAGCTTGGGAAGCGGAGTCTTCTCCTACGAGCAGTACTTC
TRBJ1-1	TRBV29-1	-	-	CSVGGGLGGTEAFF	TGCAGCGTTGGGGGCGGCCTTGGGGGCACTGAAGCTTTCTTT
TRBJ1-2	TRBV12-3/TRBV12-4	TRBD1	-	CASSQGGRGGYTF	TGTGCCAGCAGTCAGGGGGGAAGAGGCGGCTACACCTTC
TRBJ2-5	TRBV7-6	TRBD1	few	CASKTGFQETQYF	TGTGCCAGCAAGACAGGGTTCCAAGAGACCCAGTACTTC
TRBJ2-7	TRBV7-2	-	-	CASSNGREQYF	TGTGCCAGCAGCAACGGACGGGAGCAGTACTTC
TRBJ1-2	TRBV7-2	-	few	CASSPRNPPTGYTF	TGTGCCAGCAGCCCTCGGAACCCGCCGACTGGCTACACCTTC
TRBJ1-1	TRBV5-3	TRBD1	-	CASSSGQDFDAFF	TGTGCCAGCAGCTCCGGACAGGATTTTGACGCTTTCTTT
TRBJ2-3	TRBV7-2	-	many	CASSFRDTDTQYF	TGTGCCAGCAGCTTCCGCGACACAGATACGCAGTATTTT
TRBJ2-5	TRBV27	-	few	CASSLWGKGETQYF	TGTGCCAGCAGTTTATGGGGCAAGGGCGAGACCCAGTACTTC
TRBJ2-2	TRBV7-6	-	-	CASSLRVAGQNTGELFF	TGTGCCAGCAGCTTACGGGTCGCAGGACAGAACACCGGGGAGCTGTTTTTT
TRBJ2-5	TRBV7-6	TRBD2	-	CASSPGTSGRISAETQYF	TGTGCCAGCAGCCCCGGGACTAGCGGACGGATTTCTGCAGAGACCCAGTACTTC
TRBJ2-5	TRBV7-9	TRBD2	-	CASSPRLAGPYQETQYF	TGTGCCAGCAGCCCAAGACTAGCGGGACCCTATCAAGAGACCCAGTACTTC
TRBJ2-7	TRBV27	-	-	CARNTRLGTDEQYF	TGTGCCCGCAATACCAGATTGGGGACGGACGAGCAGTACTTC
TRBJ1-5	TRBV12-3/TRBV12-4	TRBD1	-	CASSLDRADQPQHF	TGTGCCAGCAGCTTGGACAGGGCTGATCAGCCCCAGCATTTT
TRBJ1-2	TRBV5-1	TRBD1	-	CASGPDRGSYGYTF	TGCGCCAGCGGCCCGGACAGGGGCAGCTATGGCTACACCTTC
TRBJ1-6	TRBV7-8	TRBD1	-	CASSSDRVKPLPF	TGTGCCAGCAGCTCAGACAGGGTAAAACCCCTCCCCTTT
TRBJ1-1	TRBV5-6	TRBD1	few	CASSSVDRGPNTEAFF	TGTGCCAGCAGCTCGGTGGACAGGGGGCCGAACACTGAAGCTTTCTTT
TRBJ1-6	TRBV28	-	many	CASSRARGSYNSPLHF	TGTGCCAGCAGTCGTGCCAGGGGCTCCTATAATTCACCCCTCCACTTT
TRBJ2-2	TRBV11-3	TRBD1	-	CASSPRDRDKNNGELLF	TGTGCCAGCAGCCCCCGCGACAGGGACAAGAACAACGGGGAGCTGTTGTTT
TRBJ2-1	TRBV19	-	-	CASSDVSEQFF	TGTGCCAGTAGTGATGTCTCTGAGCAGTTCTTC
TRBJ2-6	TRBV29-1	-	-	CSVEALRGANVLPF	TGCAGCGTTGAGGCGTTACGGGGGGCCAACGTCCTGCCTTTC
TRBJ1-3	TRBV20-1	-	-	CSAVEISGNTIYF	TGCAGTGCCGTCGAGATCTCTGGAAACACCATATATTTT
TRBJ1-5	TRBV18	TRBD1	-	CASTTGGTQPQHF	TGTGCCAGCACTACAGGGGGCACCCAGCCCCAGCATTTT
TRBJ2-7	TRBV27	-	few	CASSPGGLRGPRYEQYF	TGTGCCAGCAGTCCCGGGGGATTAAGGGGGCCGAGGTACGAGCAGTACTTC
TRBJ1-1	TRBV7-2	-	few	CASSPTRLMNTEAFF	TGTGCCAGCAGCCCCACTCGACTGATGAACACTGAAGCTTTCTTT
TRBJ1-5	TRBV15	-	-	CATSRDKGATWGKPQHF	TGTGCCACCAGCAGAGATAAAGGGGCAACATGGGGGAAGCCCCAGCATTTT
TRBJ2-1	TRBV4-2	TRBD2	-	CASSQEGTSGSYNEQFF	TGTGCCAGCAGCCAGGAGGGGACTAGCGGCTCCTACAATGAGCAGTTCTTC
TRBJ2-7	TRBV19	-	-	CASSARGGGYEQYF	TGTGCCAGTAGTGCCCGGGGAGGGGGCTACGAGCAGTACTTC
TRBJ1-3	TRBV6-2/TRBV6-3	-	-	CASSLTVGSSGNTIYF	TGTGCCAGCAGCCTGACAGTTGGGAGCTCTGGAAACACCATATATTTT
TRBJ2-1	TRBV5-1	TRBD2	-	CASSDGTSSSYNEQFF	TGCGCCAGCAGCGACGGGACTAGCAGCTCCTACAATGAGCAGTTCTTC
TRBJ2-7	TRBV7-8	-	many	CASSLSRAEQYF	TGTGCCAGCAGCTTATCCCGGGCCGAGCAGTACTTC
TRBJ2-7	TRBV7-2	TRBD1	many	CASSLAGTGVSYEQYF	TGTGCCAGCAGCTTAGCGGGGACAGGGGTCTCCTACGAGCAGTACTTC
TRBJ2-7	TRBV7-3	TRBD2	-	CASSSPTSGGAFEQYF	TGTGCCAGCAGCTCGCCGACTAGCGGGGGGGCCTTCGAGCAGTACTTC
TRBJ1-1	TRBV28	-	-	CASSFSARTEAFF	TGTGCCAGCAGTTTTAGCGCAAGGACTGAAGCTTTCTTT
TRBJ2-6	TRBV19	-	-	CASSPGASGANVLNF	TGTGCAAGTAGCCCCGGAGCCTCTGGGGCCAACGTCCTGAATTTC
TRBJ2-3	TRBV2	-	-	CASSERAGSGTDTQYF	TGTGCCAGCAGTGAACGTGCGGGGAGTGGCACAGATACGCAGTATTTT
TRBJ1-1	TRBV28	TRBD1	few	CATRTGDTEAFF	TGTGCCACGCGAACAGGGGACACTGAAGCTTTCTTT
TRBJ2-3	TRBV20-1	-	-	CSARPSTDTQYF	TGCAGTGCCCGACCTAGCACAGATACGCAGTATTTT
TRBJ2-5	TRBV20-1	TRBD2	-	CSAGPGLEETQYF	TGCAGTGCTGGTCCGGGACTAGAAGAGACCCAGTACTTC
TRBJ2-7	TRBV7-9	-	many	CASSLNRAEQYF	TGTGCCAGCAGCTTAAACAGGGCCGAGCAGTACTTC
TRBJ2-3	TRBV7-9	-	few	CASSRSQATDTQYF	TGTGCCAGCAGCAGATCACAGGCGACAGATACGCAGTATTTT